This is a list of T cell receptor beta chains from one sample in a study of blood T cells in healthy people across ages. TCRdb re-called the 5' RACE reads through MiXCR, storing one row per CDR3 protein. This table holds about 780,000 distinct CDR3 sequences, less than 60% found once. Sequencing input: blood. Receptors originate from a man older than 75 in good health. Both conserved end residues are part of each CDR3. Each record gives: D gene, V gene, J gene, clone size, CDR3 protein, CDR3 DNA. D genes are given only for firm matches. The size field is filled for only some rows; it gives once, few, many or a size class.

D gene: -
V gene: TRBV28
J gene: TRBJ2-3
clone size: -
CDR3 protein: CASSYAAGLSTDTQYF
CDR3 DNA: TGTGCCAGCAGTTATGCAGCAGGGTTGAGCACAGATACGCAGTATTTT

D gene: TRBD1
V gene: TRBV4-1
J gene: TRBJ1-5
clone size: -
CDR3 protein: CASSQITLAGTDNQPQHF
CDR3 DNA: TGCGCCAGCAGCCAAATAACTCTCGCCGGGACAGACAATCAGCCCCAGCATTTT

D gene: -
V gene: TRBV21-1
J gene: TRBJ2-5
clone size: -
CDR3 protein: CASSNVSGAGGPQETQYF
CDR3 DNA: TGTGCCAGCAGCAATGTTTCCGGAGCGGGAGGGCCCCAAGAGACCCAGTACTTC

D gene: -
V gene: TRBV4-2
J gene: TRBJ1-1
clone size: -
CDR3 protein: CASSQDGGGSTEAFF
CDR3 DNA: TGTGCCAGCAGCCAAGACGGGGGGGGTAGCACTGAAGCTTTCTTT

D gene: TRBD2
V gene: TRBV20-1
J gene: TRBJ2-1
clone size: few
CDR3 protein: CSARDLASGSYNEQFF
CDR3 DNA: TGCAGTGCTAGAGATTTGGCTAGCGGGAGTTACAATGAGCAGTTCTTC

D gene: TRBD1
V gene: TRBV4-2
J gene: TRBJ2-2
clone size: -
CDR3 protein: CASSQDQGASGELFF
CDR3 DNA: TGTGCCAGCAGCCAAGATCAGGGGGCCAGCGGGGAGCTGTTTTTT

D gene: -
V gene: TRBV7-3
J gene: TRBJ2-3
clone size: -
CDR3 protein: CASSLRGMTSTDTQYF
CDR3 DNA: TGTGCCAGCAGCCTCCGAGGGATGACTAGCACAGATACGCAGTATTTT

D gene: -
V gene: TRBV6-5
J gene: TRBJ1-2
clone size: few
CDR3 protein: CASSRRGDFYGYTF
CDR3 DNA: TGTGCCAGCAGCCGAAGGGGGGACTTCTATGGCTACACCTTC

D gene: -
V gene: TRBV12-3/TRBV12-4
J gene: TRBJ2-6
clone size: -
CDR3 protein: CASHRPSGANVLTF
CDR3 DNA: TGTGCCAGCCACCGACCGTCTGGGGCCAACGTCCTGACTTTC

D gene: TRBD1
V gene: TRBV7-2
J gene: TRBJ2-1
clone size: -
CDR3 protein: CASSLDGTGSYNEQFF
CDR3 DNA: TGTGCCAGCAGCTTAGACGGGACAGGGTCCTACAATGAGCAGTTCTTC

D gene: -
V gene: TRBV5-1
J gene: TRBJ1-5
clone size: -
CDR3 protein: CASSLLGLRDQPRHF
CDR3 DNA: TGCGCCAGCAGCTTGCTGGGGTTAAGGGATCAGCCCCGGCATTTT

D gene: TRBD2
V gene: TRBV20-1
J gene: TRBJ2-5
clone size: -
CDR3 protein: CSATRTSRVFVEQYF
CDR3 DNA: TGCAGTGCTACCCGGACTAGCAGAGTATTTGTAGAGCAGTACTTC

D gene: TRBD2
V gene: TRBV5-1
J gene: TRBJ2-5
clone size: -
CDR3 protein: CASSLVGLAGVKQETQCF
CDR3 DNA: TGCGCCAGCAGCCTGGTGGGACTAGCGGGAGTGAAGCAAGAGACCCAGTGCTTC

D gene: TRBD2
V gene: TRBV20-1
J gene: TRBJ2-7
clone size: few
CDR3 protein: CSAALAYSYEQYF
CDR3 DNA: TGCAGTGCTGCACTAGCGTACTCCTACGAGCAGTACTTC

D gene: -
V gene: TRBV29-1
J gene: TRBJ2-3
clone size: many
CDR3 protein: CSVPGGRDNLRTDTQYF
CDR3 DNA: TGCAGCGTCCCTGGTGGGAGGGACAACCTAAGGACAGATACGCAGTATTTT

D gene: -
V gene: TRBV29-1
J gene: TRBJ1-1
clone size: -
CDR3 protein: CSVEGVEAFF
CDR3 DNA: TGCAGCGTAGAGGGGGTTGAAGCTTTCTTT

D gene: -
V gene: TRBV7-2
J gene: TRBJ1-2
clone size: many
CDR3 protein: CASSLGSAFYTF
CDR3 DNA: TGTGCCAGCAGCTTAGGGTCAGCTTTCTACACCTTC

D gene: TRBD2
V gene: TRBV29-1
J gene: TRBJ2-1
clone size: -
CDR3 protein: CSVEVISGNNEQFF
CDR3 DNA: TGCAGCGTTGAAGTAATAAGCGGGAACAATGAGCAGTTCTTC

D gene: TRBD1
V gene: TRBV2
J gene: TRBJ1-4
clone size: -
CDR3 protein: CASIPQGADEKLFF
CDR3 DNA: TGTGCCAGCATTCCACAGGGGGCAGATGAAAAACTGTTTTTT

D gene: TRBD1
V gene: TRBV7-7
J gene: TRBJ1-4
clone size: few
CDR3 protein: CASSPGTGKNEKLFF
CDR3 DNA: TGTGCTAGCAGCCCTGGGACAGGCAAGAATGAAAAACTGTTTTTT

D gene: -
V gene: TRBV6-5
J gene: TRBJ2-1
clone size: -
CDR3 protein: CASSSGRRNSYNEQFF
CDR3 DNA: TGTGCCAGCAGTTCCGGGCGTAGGAACTCCTACAATGAGCAGTTCTTC

D gene: -
V gene: TRBV6-5
J gene: TRBJ1-2
clone size: -
CDR3 protein: CASSYSIRNYGYTF
CDR3 DNA: TGTGCCAGCAGTTACTCGATCCGAAACTATGGCTACACCTTC

D gene: -
V gene: TRBV9
J gene: TRBJ2-1
clone size: few
CDR3 protein: CASSGPVGISYNEQFF
CDR3 DNA: TGTGCCAGCAGCGGGCCGGTCGGGATCTCCTACAATGAGCAGTTCTTC

D gene: TRBD2
V gene: TRBV20-1
J gene: TRBJ2-3
clone size: -
CDR3 protein: CSARAISLAGDSDTQYF
CDR3 DNA: TGCAGTGCTAGAGCCATATCTCTAGCGGGGGACTCGGATACGCAGTATTTT

D gene: TRBD2
V gene: TRBV10-3
J gene: TRBJ2-7
clone size: -
CDR3 protein: CAIRRGLEAYEQYF
CDR3 DNA: TGTGCCATCAGACGAGGACTAGAAGCCTACGAGCAGTACTTC

D gene: -
V gene: TRBV6-6
J gene: TRBJ1-1
clone size: few
CDR3 protein: CASSYYAERNTEAFF
CDR3 DNA: TGTGCCAGCAGTTACTACGCAGAAAGGAACACTGAAGCTTTCTTT

D gene: -
V gene: TRBV10-3
J gene: TRBJ2-7
clone size: once
CDR3 protein: CAISETTGGLSDEQYF
CDR3 DNA: TGTGCCATCAGTGAAACGACCGGAGGACTTTCCGACGAGCAGTACTTC

D gene: TRBD2
V gene: TRBV6-2/TRBV6-3
J gene: TRBJ2-4
clone size: -
CDR3 protein: CASTVAGVNIQYF
CDR3 DNA: TGTGCCAGCACCGTAGCGGGAGTTAACATTCAGTACTTC

D gene: -
V gene: TRBV5-1
J gene: TRBJ2-1
clone size: -
CDR3 protein: CASSRGIGQGSSYHEQFF
CDR3 DNA: TGCGCCAGCAGCCGAGGGATAGGCCAGGGGTCCTCCTACCATGAGCAGTTCTTC

D gene: TRBD1
V gene: TRBV19
J gene: TRBJ2-7
clone size: -
CDR3 protein: CASRKGARLGEQYF
CDR3 DNA: TGTGCCAGTAGAAAGGGGGCCCGGTTGGGCGAGCAGTACTTC

D gene: -
V gene: TRBV9
J gene: TRBJ2-4
clone size: few
CDR3 protein: CASSPMGELAKNIQYF
CDR3 DNA: TGTGCCAGCAGCCCCATGGGGGAGCTAGCCAAAAACATTCAGTACTTC

D gene: -
V gene: TRBV12-3/TRBV12-4
J gene: TRBJ1-1
clone size: -
CDR3 protein: CASSLPQGTEAFF
CDR3 DNA: TGTGCCAGCAGTTTGCCCCAAGGGACTGAAGCTTTCTTT

D gene: -
V gene: TRBV4-3
J gene: TRBJ2-1
clone size: -
CDR3 protein: CACSQGRGKNEQFF
CDR3 DNA: TGCGCCTGCAGCCAAGGGCGCGGGAAGAATGAGCAGTTCTTC

D gene: -
V gene: TRBV20-1
J gene: TRBJ1-4
clone size: few
CDR3 protein: CSARDPQGPNEKLFF
CDR3 DNA: TGCAGTGCTAGAGATCCCCAGGGGCCTAATGAAAAACTGTTTTTT

D gene: TRBD2
V gene: TRBV6-2/TRBV6-3
J gene: TRBJ2-1
clone size: many
CDR3 protein: CASSYPTSGGTYNEQFF
CDR3 DNA: TGTGCCAGCAGTTACCCAACTAGCGGCGGGACCTACAATGAGCAGTTCTTC

D gene: -
V gene: TRBV9
J gene: TRBJ2-7
clone size: -
CDR3 protein: CASSVGTNVDYEQYF
CDR3 DNA: TGTGCCAGCAGCGTAGGGACGAACGTCGACTACGAGCAGTACTTC

D gene: TRBD1
V gene: TRBV6-2/TRBV6-3
J gene: TRBJ2-7
clone size: -
CDR3 protein: CASSHTDREDYEQYF
CDR3 DNA: TGTGCCAGCAGTCACACAGACAGGGAAGACTACGAGCAGTACTTC

D gene: TRBD2
V gene: TRBV5-1
J gene: TRBJ2-5
clone size: many
CDR3 protein: CASSVTSVQETQYF
CDR3 DNA: TGCGCCAGCAGCGTGACTAGCGTCCAAGAGACCCAGTACTTC

D gene: -
V gene: TRBV6-6
J gene: TRBJ2-7
clone size: -
CDR3 protein: CASSYSTGLDYEQYF
CDR3 DNA: TGTGCCAGCAGTTACTCTACGGGGTTGGACTACGAGCAGTACTTC

D gene: -
V gene: TRBV20-1
J gene: TRBJ2-7
clone size: many
CDR3 protein: CSARPRQSHYEQYF
CDR3 DNA: TGCAGTGCTAGACCCAGACAGAGCCACTACGAGCAGTACTTC

D gene: -
V gene: TRBV7-2
J gene: TRBJ2-1
clone size: many
CDR3 protein: CASSSIHGPVNEQFF
CDR3 DNA: TGTGCCAGCAGCTCGATCCACGGGCCAGTTAATGAGCAGTTCTTC